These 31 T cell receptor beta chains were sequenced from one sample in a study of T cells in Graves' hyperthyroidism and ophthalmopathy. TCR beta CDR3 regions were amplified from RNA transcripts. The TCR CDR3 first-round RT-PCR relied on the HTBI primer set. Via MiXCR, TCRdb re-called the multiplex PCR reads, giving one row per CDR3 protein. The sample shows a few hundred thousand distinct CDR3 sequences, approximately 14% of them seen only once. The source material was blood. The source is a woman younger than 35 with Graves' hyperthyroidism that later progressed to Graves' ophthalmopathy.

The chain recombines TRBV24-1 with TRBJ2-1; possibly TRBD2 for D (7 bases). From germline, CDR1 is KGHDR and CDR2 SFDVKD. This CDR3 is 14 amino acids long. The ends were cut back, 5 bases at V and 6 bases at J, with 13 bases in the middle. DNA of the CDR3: TGTGCCACCAGTGTCGGGGGGCGCGGCAATGAGCAGTTCTTC. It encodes CATSVGGRGNEQFF.

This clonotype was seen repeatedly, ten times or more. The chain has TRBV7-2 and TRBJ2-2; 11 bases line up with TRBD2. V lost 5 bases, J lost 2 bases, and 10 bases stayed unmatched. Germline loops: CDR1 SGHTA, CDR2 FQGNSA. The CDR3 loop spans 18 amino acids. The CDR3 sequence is CASSQMRTSGSNTGELFF. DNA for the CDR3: TGTGCCAGCAGCCAGATGAGGACTAGCGGGTCTAACACCGGGGAGCTGTTTTTT.

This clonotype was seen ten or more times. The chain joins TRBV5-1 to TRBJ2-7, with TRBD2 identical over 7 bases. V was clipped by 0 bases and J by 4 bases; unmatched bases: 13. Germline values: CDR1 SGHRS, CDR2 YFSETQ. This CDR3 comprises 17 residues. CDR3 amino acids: CASSLAGHSRGSYEQYF. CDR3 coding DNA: TGCGCCAGCAGCTTGGCCGGTCACTCGCGGGGGTCTTACGAGCAGTACTTC.

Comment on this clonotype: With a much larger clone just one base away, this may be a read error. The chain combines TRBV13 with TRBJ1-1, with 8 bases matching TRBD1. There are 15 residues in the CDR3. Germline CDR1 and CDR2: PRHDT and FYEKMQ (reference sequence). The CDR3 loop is CASTHATGANTEVFF. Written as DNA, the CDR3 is TGTGCCAGCACCCATGCGACAGGGGCGAACACTGAAGTTTTCTTT.

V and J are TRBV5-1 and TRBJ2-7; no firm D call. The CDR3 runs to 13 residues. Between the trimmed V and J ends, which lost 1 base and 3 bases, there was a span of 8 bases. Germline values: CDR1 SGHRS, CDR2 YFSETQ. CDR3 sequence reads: CASSLSWDYEQYF. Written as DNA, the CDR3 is TGCGCCAGCAGCTTGTCTTGGGACTACGAGCAGTACTTC.

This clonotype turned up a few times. The CDR3 DNA sequence: TGTGCCAGCGCGGGGCACGAGCAGTTCTTC. This translates into CASAGHEQFF. The rearrangement joins TRBV28 to TRBJ2-1; possibly TRBD2 for D (6 bases). Between the trimmed V and J ends, which lost 8 bases and 10 bases, there was a span of 9 bases. From germline, CDR1 is MDHEN and CDR2 SYDVKM. This CDR3 is built from 10 residues.

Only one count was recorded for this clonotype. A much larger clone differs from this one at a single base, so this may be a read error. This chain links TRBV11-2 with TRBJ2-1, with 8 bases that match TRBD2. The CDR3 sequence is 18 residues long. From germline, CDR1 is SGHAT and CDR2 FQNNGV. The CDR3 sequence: CASSLISGSFFSCNEQFF. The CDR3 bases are TGTGCCAGCAGCTTAATCAGCGGGAGCTTTTTCTCCTGCAATGAGCAGTTCTTC.

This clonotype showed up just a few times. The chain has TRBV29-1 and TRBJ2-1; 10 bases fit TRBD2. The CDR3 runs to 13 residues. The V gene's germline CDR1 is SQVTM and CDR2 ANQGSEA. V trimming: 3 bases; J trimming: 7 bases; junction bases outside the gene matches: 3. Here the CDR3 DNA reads TGCAGCGTTGAGCCGACTAGCGGGAATGAGCAGTTCTTC. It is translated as CSVEPTSGNEQFF.

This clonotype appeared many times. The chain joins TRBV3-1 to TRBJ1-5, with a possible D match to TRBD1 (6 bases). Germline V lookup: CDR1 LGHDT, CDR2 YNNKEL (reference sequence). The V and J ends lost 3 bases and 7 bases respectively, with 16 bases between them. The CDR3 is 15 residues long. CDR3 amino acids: CASSQGRGLGQPQHF. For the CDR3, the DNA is TGTGCCAGCAGCCAGGGGAGGGGGTTAGGCCAGCCCCAGCATTTT.

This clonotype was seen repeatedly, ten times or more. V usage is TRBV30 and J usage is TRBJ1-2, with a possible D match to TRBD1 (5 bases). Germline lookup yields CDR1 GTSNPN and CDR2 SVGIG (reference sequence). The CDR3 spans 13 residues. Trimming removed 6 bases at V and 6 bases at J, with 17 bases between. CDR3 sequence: CACSRGPGDGYTF. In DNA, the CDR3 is TGTGCCTGTTCTAGAGGACCGGGGGATGGCTACACCTTC. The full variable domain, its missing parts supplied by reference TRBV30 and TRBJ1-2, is SQTIHQWPATLVQPVGSPLSLECTVEGTSNPNLYWYRQAAGRGLQLLFYSVGIGQISSEVPQNLSASRPQDRQFILSSKKLLLSDSGFYLCACSRGPGDGYTFGSGTRLTVV.

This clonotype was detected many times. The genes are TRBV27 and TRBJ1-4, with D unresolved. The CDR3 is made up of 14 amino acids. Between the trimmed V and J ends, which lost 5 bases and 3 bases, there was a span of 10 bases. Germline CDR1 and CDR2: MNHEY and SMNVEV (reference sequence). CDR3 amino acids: CASSVGTANEKLFF. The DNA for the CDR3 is TGTGCCAGCAGTGTCGGAACTGCTAATGAAAAACTGTTTTTT.

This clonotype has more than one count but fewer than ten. CDR3 loop: CASSYFKTGTGGEQPQHF. The CDR3 nucleotides read TGTGCCAGCAGTTATTTCAAGACCGGGACAGGGGGAGAGCAGCCCCAGCATTTT. The chain carries TRBV6-9 and TRBJ1-5; 11 bases match TRBD1. Per the germline V gene, CDR1 is MNHGY and CDR2 is SVAAGI. The CDR3 is 18 amino acids. J lost 7 bases, V lost 1 base, and 12 bases had no gene match.

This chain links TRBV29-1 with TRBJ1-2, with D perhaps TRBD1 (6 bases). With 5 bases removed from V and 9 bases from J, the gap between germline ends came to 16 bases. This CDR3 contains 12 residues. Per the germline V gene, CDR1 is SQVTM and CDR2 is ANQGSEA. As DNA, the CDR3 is TGCAGCGTTCCGGGAGGGGGGCAGCGCTACACCTTC. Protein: CSVPGGGQRYTF.

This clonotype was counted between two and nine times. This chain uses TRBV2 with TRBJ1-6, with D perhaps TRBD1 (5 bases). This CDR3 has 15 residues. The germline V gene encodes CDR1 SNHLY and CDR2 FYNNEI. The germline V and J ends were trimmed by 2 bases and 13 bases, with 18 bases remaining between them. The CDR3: CASSENLGLRGPLHF. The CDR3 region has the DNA TGTGCCAGCAGTGAAAACCTGGGGCTCCGGGGTCCCCTCCACTTT.

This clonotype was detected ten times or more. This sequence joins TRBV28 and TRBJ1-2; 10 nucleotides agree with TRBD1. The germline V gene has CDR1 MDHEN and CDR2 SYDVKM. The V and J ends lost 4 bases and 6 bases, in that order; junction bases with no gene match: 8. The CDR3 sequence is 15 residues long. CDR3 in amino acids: CASSSGTGVTDGYTF. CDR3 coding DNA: TGTGCCAGCAGTTCTGGGACAGGGGTAACAGATGGCTACACCTTC.

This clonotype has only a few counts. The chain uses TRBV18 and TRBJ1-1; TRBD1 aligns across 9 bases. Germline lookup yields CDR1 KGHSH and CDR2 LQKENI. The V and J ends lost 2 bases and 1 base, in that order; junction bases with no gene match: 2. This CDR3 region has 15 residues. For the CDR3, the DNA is TGTGCCAGCTCACCAGAGACAGGGGGGAACACTGAAGCTTTCTTT. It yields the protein CASSPETGGNTEAFF.

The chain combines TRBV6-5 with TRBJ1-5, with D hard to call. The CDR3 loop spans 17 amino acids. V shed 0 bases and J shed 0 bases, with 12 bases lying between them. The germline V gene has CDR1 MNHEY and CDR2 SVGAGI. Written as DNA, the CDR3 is TGTGCCAGCAGTTACTCTTACCGTCCCAATAGCAATCAGCCCCAGCATTTT. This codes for CASSYSYRPNSNQPQHF.

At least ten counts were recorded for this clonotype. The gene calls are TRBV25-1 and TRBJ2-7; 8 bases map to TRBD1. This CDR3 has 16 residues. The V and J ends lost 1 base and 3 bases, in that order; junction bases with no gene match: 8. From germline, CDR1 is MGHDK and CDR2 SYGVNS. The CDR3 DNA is TGTGCCAGCAGTGAATGGCTCGGACAGGGAGACTACGAGCAGTACTTC. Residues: CASSEWLGQGDYEQYF.

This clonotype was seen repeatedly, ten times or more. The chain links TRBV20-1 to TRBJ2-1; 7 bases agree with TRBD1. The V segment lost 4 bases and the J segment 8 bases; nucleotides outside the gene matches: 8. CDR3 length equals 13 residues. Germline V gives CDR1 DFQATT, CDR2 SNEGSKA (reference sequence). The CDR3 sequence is CSATNRGTYEQFF. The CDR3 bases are TGCAGTGCTACAAACAGGGGAACCTATGAGCAGTTCTTC.

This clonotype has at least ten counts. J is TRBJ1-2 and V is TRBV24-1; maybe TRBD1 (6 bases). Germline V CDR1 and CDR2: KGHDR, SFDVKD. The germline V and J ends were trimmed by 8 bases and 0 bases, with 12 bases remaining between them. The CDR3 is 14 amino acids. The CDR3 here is CATNSGQTNYGYTF. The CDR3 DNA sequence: TGTGCCACCAACTCAGGACAGACTAACTATGGCTACACCTTC.

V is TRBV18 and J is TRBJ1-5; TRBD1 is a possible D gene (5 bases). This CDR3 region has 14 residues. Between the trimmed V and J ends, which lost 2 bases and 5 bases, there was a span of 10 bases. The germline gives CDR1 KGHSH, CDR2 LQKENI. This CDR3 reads CASSPTGTDQPQHF. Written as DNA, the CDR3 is TGTGCCAGCTCACCAACGGGGACCGATCAGCCCCAGCATTTT.

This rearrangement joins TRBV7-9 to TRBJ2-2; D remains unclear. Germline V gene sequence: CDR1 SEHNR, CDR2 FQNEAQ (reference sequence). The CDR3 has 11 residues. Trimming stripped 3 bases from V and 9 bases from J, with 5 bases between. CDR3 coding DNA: TGTGCCAGCAGCTTCCCCCGGGAGCTGTTTTTT. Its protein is CASSFPRELFF.

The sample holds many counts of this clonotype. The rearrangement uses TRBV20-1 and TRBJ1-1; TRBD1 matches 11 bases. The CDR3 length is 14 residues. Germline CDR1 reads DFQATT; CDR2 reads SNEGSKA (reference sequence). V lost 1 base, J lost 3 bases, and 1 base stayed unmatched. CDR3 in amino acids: CSARGGQGDTEAFF. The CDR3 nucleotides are TGCAGTGCTAGAGGGGGACAGGGGGACACTGAAGCTTTCTTT.

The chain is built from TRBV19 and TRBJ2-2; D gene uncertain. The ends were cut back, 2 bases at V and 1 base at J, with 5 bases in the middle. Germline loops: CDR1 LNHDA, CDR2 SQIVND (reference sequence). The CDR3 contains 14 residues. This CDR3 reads CASSIMENTGELFF. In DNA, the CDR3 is TGTGCCAGTAGTATAATGGAGAACACCGGGGAGCTGTTTTTT.

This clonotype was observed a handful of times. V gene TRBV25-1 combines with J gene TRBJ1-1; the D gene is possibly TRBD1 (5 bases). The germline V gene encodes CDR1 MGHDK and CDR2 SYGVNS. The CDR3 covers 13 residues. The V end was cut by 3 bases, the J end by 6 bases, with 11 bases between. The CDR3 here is CASSDRGYPEAFF. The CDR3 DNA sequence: TGTGCCAGCAGTGATCGGGGGTACCCTGAAGCTTTCTTT. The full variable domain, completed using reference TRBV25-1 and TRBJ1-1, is EADIYQTPRYLVIGTGKKITLECSQTMGHDKMYWYQQDPGMELHLIHYSYGVNSTEKGDLSSESTVSRIRTEHFPLTLESARPSHTSQYLCASSDRGYPEAFFGQGTRLTVV.

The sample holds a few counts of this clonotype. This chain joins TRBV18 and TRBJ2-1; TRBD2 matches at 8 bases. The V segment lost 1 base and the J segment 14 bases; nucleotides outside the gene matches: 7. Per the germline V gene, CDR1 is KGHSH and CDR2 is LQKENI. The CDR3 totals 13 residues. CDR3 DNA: TGTGCCAGCTCACCACAAACAAGCGGGAGTGAGTTCTTC. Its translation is CASSPQTSGSEFF.

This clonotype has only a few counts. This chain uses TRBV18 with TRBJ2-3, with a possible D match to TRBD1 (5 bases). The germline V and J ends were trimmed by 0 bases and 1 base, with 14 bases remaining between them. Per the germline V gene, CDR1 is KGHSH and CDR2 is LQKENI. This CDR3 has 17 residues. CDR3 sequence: CASSPPIGVKGTDTQYF. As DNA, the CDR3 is TGTGCCAGCTCACCACCGATAGGGGTCAAAGGCACAGATACGCAGTATTTT.

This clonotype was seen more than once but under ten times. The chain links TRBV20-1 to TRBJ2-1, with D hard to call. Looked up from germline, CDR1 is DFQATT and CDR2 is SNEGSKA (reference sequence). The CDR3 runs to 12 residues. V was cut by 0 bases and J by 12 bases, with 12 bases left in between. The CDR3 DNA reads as TGCAGTGCTAGAGATGGTCCGGCCGGGCAGTTCTTC. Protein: CSARDGPAGQFF.

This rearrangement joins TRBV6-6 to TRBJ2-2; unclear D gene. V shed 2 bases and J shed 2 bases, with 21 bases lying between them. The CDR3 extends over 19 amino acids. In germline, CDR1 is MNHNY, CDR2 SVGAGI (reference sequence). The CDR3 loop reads CASSYGINRRWGNTGELFF. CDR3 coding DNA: TGTGCCAGCAGTTACGGTATTAATAGGCGGTGGGGAAACACCGGGGAGCTGTTTTTT.

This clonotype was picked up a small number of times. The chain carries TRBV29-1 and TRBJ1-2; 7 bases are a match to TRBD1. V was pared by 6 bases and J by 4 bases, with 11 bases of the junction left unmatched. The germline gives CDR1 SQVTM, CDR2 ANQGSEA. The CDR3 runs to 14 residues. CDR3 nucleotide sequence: TGCAGCGTGGCTGAAGGGGGCGCCGTCTATGGCTACACCTTC. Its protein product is CSVAEGGAVYGYTF.

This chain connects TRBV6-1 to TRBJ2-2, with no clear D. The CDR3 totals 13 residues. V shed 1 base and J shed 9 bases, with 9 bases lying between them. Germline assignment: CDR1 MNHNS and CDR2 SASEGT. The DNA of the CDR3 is TGTGCCAGCAGTGAAGTCCCGTTCAGGGAGCTGTTTTTT. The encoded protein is CASSEVPFRELFF.